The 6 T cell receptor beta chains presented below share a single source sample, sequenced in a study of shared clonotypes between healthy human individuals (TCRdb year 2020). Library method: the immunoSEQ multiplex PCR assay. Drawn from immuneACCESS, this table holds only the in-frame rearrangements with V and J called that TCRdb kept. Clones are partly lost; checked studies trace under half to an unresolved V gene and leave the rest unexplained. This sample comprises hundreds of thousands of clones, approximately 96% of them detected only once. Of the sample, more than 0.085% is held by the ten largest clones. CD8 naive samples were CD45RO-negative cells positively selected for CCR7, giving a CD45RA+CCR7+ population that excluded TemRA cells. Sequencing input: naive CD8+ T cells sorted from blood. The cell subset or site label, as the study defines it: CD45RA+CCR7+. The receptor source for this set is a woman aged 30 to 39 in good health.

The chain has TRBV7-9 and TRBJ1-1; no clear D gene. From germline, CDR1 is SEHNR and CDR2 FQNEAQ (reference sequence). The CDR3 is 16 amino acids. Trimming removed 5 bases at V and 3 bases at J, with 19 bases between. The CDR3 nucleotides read TGTGCCAGCAGCGATCCCCACGGGAGTTTTGACACTGAAGCTTTCTTT. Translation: CASSDPHGSFDTEAFF.

CDR3 nucleotides: TGCGCCAGCAGTGGAGGCTCCTTGGCGGGAGCGCCCCACGAGCAGTACTTC. It specifies CASSGGSLAGAPHEQYF. This rearrangement joins TRBV10-2 to TRBJ2-7; 7 bases line up with TRBD2. This CDR3 is built from 17 residues. The junction had 17 bases not matched to a gene; V was cut back by 4 bases and J by 5 bases. Germline V CDR1 and CDR2: WSHSY, SAAADI.

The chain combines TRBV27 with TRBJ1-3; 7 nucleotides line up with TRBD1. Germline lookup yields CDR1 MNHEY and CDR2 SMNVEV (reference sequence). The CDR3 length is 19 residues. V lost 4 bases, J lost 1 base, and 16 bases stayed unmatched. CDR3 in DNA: TGTGCCAGCAGTTCATCGGGACAGCCTAGGTGGGGATCTGGAAACACCATATATTTT. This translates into CASSSSGQPRWGSGNTIYF.

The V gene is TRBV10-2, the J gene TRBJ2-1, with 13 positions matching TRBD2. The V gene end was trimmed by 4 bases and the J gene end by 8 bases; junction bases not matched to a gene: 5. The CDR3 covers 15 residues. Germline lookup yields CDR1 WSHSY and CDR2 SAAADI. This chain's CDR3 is CASSVGLAGYDEQFF. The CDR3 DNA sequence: TGCGCCAGCAGTGTGGGACTAGCGGGATACGATGAGCAGTTCTTC.

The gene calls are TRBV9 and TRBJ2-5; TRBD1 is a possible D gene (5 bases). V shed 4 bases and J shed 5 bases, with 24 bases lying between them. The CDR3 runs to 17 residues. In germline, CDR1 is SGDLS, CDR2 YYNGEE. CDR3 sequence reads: CASSPRLSTAAEETQYF. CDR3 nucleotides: TGTGCCAGCAGCCCACGGCTTTCGACAGCCGCTGAGGAGACCCAGTACTTC.

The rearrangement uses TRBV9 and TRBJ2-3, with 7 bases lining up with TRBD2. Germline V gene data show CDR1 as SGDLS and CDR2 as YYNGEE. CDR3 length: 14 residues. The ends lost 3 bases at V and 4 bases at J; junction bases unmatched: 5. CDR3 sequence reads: CASSAVREADTQYF. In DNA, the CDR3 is TGTGCCAGCAGCGCGGTCCGGGAGGCAGATACGCAGTATTTT.